The 24 T cell receptor beta chains listed next were all sequenced from one sample in a study of blood T cell repertoires in COVID-19. Profiling relied on immunoSEQ multiplex PCR, and the TCRdb table lists in-frame clones only, not all of them. The table has 150,000 to 200,000 clones, 81% seen once. The sample consisted of peripheral blood. All receptors derive from a man between 60 and 70 years old with active or convalescent COVID-19.

The chain has TRBV10-3 and TRBJ2-1; 13 bases are a match to TRBD2. Germline loops: CDR1 ENHRY, CDR2 SYGVKD. The CDR3 has 18 amino acids. Losses at the gene ends were 5 bases for V and 3 bases for J; bases not matched to a gene: 10. The CDR3 region is CAISSGTSGDPYYNEQFF. The CDR3, as DNA: TGTGCCATCAGTTCTGGGACTAGCGGGGATCCATACTACAATGAGCAGTTCTTC.

J is TRBJ2-3 and V is TRBV7-3; TRBD1 agrees at 7 bases. CDR1 is SGHTA, CDR2 FQGTGA, per germline. The J segment lost 0 bases and the V segment lost 2 bases, leaving 2 bases of the junction unmatched. CDR3 length equals 15 residues. The DNA for the CDR3 is TGTGCCAGCAGCTTAGGGGGACAGAGCACAGATACGCAGTATTTT. Translation gives CASSLGGQSTDTQYF.

The chain has TRBV19 and TRBJ2-7, with D maybe TRBD1 (5 bases). Between the trimmed V and J ends, which lost 1 base and 3 bases, there was a span of 10 bases. The CDR3 sequence is 14 residues long. Germline V gene lookup returns CDR1 LNHDA and CDR2 SQIVND (reference sequence). CDR3 in amino acids: CASSIVAGNYEQYF. The CDR3 nucleotides are TGTGCCAGTAGTATAGTAGCAGGGAACTACGAGCAGTACTTC.

V and J are TRBV10-1 and TRBJ1-2; 9 bases map to TRBD1. The germline V gene encodes CDR1 WNHNN and CDR2 SYGVQD (reference sequence). The CDR3 runs to 13 residues. V lost 3 bases to trimming and J lost 6 bases; unmatched junction nucleotides: 2. The chain's CDR3 is CASSDGTGNGYTF. CDR3 nucleotide sequence: TGCGCCAGCAGTGATGGGACAGGGAATGGCTACACCTTC.

This rearrangement joins TRBV6-5 to TRBJ1-4, with TRBD1 matching over 7 bases. Germline CDR1 is MNHEY and CDR2 is SVGAGI. V shed 6 bases, J shed 6 bases, and the junction held 7 bases outside the gene matches. This CDR3 contains 14 residues. CDR3 protein: CASSGGTAYEKLFF. CDR3 nucleotides: TGTGCCAGCAGCGGCGGGACAGCTTATGAAAAACTGTTTTTT.

This clone was detected only a few times. The chain has TRBV28 and TRBJ1-2, with D maybe TRBD1 (6 bases). The CDR3 extends over 14 amino acids. Trimming stripped 2 bases from V and 3 bases from J, with 10 bases between. CDR1 and CDR2 (germline): MDHEN, SYDVKM. CDR3 sequence (DNA): TGTGCCAGCAGTTTACAGGGGTATGACTATGGCTACACCTTC. Translation gives CASSLQGYDYGYTF.

The chain uses TRBV5-6 and TRBJ1-1, with unresolved D. The CDR3 has 16 amino acids. Germline lookup yields CDR1 SGHDT and CDR2 YYEEEE. V gave up 1 base and J gave up 0 bases, with 13 bases separating them. In nucleotides, the CDR3 is TGTGCCAGCAGCTTGTGGGCTACAGTTATGAACACTGAAGCTTTCTTT. Its protein is CASSLWATVMNTEAFF. Using reference TRBV5-6 and TRBJ1-1 for the parts outside the CDR3, the full variable domain is DAGVTQSPTHLIKTRGQQVTLRCSPKSGHDTVSWYQQALGQGPQFIFQYYEEEERQRGNFPDRFSGHQFPNYSSELNVNALLLGDSALYLCASSLWATVMNTEAFFGQGTRLTVV.

The V gene is TRBV6-2 or TRBV6-3, the J gene TRBJ1-3; D remains unclear. In germline, CDR1 is MNHEY, CDR2 SVGEGT. The CDR3 extends over 17 amino acids. Trimming took 2 bases from V and 0 from J, leaving 14 bases between them. The CDR3 here is CASSYPPTGASGNTIYF. As DNA, the CDR3 is TGTGCCAGCAGTTACCCGCCGACGGGAGCCTCTGGAAACACCATATATTTT.

This clone has more than one count but fewer than ten. The CDR3: CASSEGVWEDTQYF. The CDR3 coding sequence is TGCGCCAGCAGCGAAGGAGTGTGGGAGGATACGCAGTATTTT. The rearrangement links TRBV5-1 to TRBJ2-3, with D perhaps TRBD2 (5 bases). CDR3 length: 14 residues. Per germline, CDR1 SGHRS and CDR2 YFSETQ. Trimming took 4 bases from V and 6 from J, leaving 15 bases between them.

The chain recombines TRBV4-2 with TRBJ2-1; 9 positions agree with TRBD2. Looked up from germline, CDR1 is LGHNA and CDR2 is YNFKEQ. After removal of 3 bases from V and 3 bases from J, the junction contained 6 bases not matched to a gene. The CDR3 runs to 16 residues. This chain's CDR3 is CASSQRAGGLYNEQFF. CDR3 coding DNA: TGTGCCAGCAGCCAGCGGGCGGGGGGGCTCTACAATGAGCAGTTCTTC.

This rearrangement joins TRBV6-5 to TRBJ2-5, with D unclear. CDR3 length equals 13 residues. Germline V gene data show CDR1 as MNHEY and CDR2 as SVGAGI. With 10 bases removed from V and 5 bases from J, the gap between germline ends came to 17 bases. The CDR3 DNA is TGTGCCACCTTGGCCCCTCCTGTGGAGACCCAGTACTTC. Amino acids: CATLAPPVETQYF.

The DNA for the CDR3 is TGTGCCATCAGTGAGCCCAATAGGACTAGCGGGTTCACAGATACGCAGTATTTT. Encoded protein: CAISEPNRTSGFTDTQYF. V usage is TRBV10-3 and J usage is TRBJ2-3; 11 positions agree with TRBD2. Germline values: CDR1 ENHRY, CDR2 SYGVKD. V dropped 2 bases and J dropped 2; count of bases not matched to a gene: 9. The CDR3 runs to 18 residues.

This clone was picked up one time. V is TRBV7-2 and J is TRBJ2-7; 10 positions match TRBD2. This CDR3 contains 17 residues. The ends lost 1 base at V and 0 bases at J; junction bases unmatched: 6. Germline assignment: CDR1 SGHTA and CDR2 FQGNSA. CDR3 region: CASSLVSGGPHSYEQYF. The CDR3 DNA sequence: TGTGCCAGCAGCTTAGTTAGCGGGGGGCCTCACTCCTACGAGCAGTACTTC.

This clone showed up many times. J is TRBJ2-7 and V is TRBV5-6; 10 nucleotides match TRBD1. V shed 0 bases and J 6 bases; nucleotides not matched to a gene: 9. The CDR3 length is 16 residues. CDR1 and CDR2 (germline): SGHDT, YYEEEE. Written as DNA, the CDR3 is TGTGCCAGCAGCTTGGCCCTGGGGACAGGGGCATCCGAGCAGTACTTC. Translating gives CASSLALGTGASEQYF.

The chain links TRBV5-1 to TRBJ2-5; the D gene is possibly TRBD2 (6 bases). CDR1 SGHRS and CDR2 YFSETQ come from the germline V gene. Trimming removed 0 bases from V and 5 bases from J, with 14 bases in between. CDR3 length: 15 residues. The CDR3 DNA is TGCGCCAGCAGCTTGGTAGGGACTGGAGGGGAGACCCAGTACTTC. Translating it yields CASSLVGTGGETQYF.

The chain couples TRBV28 to TRBJ2-3; no clear D gene. V lost 2 bases and J 1 base, leaving 10 bases between the germline ends. Germline values: CDR1 MDHEN, CDR2 SYDVKM. The CDR3 is made up of 15 amino acids. The CDR3 DNA is TGTGCCAGCAGTTTAGTCCTGTTTGGCACAGATACGCAGTATTTT. It encodes CASSLVLFGTDTQYF.

The rearrangement links TRBV10-3 to TRBJ2-1, with D possibly TRBD1 on 5 matching bases. CDR1 is ENHRY, CDR2 SYGVKD, per germline. The CDR3 is 15 amino acids. V lost 3 bases to trimming and J lost 0 bases, with 9 bases between them. CDR3 in DNA: TGTGCCATCAGTGACGACAGAAGCTCCTACAATGAGCAGTTCTTC. Protein product: CAISDDRSSYNEQFF.

The CDR3: CASAGQPNTEAFF. The CDR3 nucleotides are TGTGCCAGCGCGGGACAGCCAAACACTGAAGCTTTCTTT. The J gene is TRBJ1-1, the V gene TRBV12-3 or TRBV12-4; 7 bases fit TRBD1. J was trimmed by 2 bases and V by 8 bases; bases with no gene match: 5. The CDR3 totals 13 residues.

This clone was seen at least ten times. The V and J genes are TRBV20-1 and TRBJ2-3; 9 bases are shared with TRBD2. CDR3 size: 13 residues. V lost 6 bases and J lost 4; bases outside the gene matches: 5. The V gene's germline CDR1 is DFQATT and CDR2 SNEGSKA (reference sequence). This CDR3 reads CSASSGSADTQYF. CDR3 DNA: TGCAGTGCCAGTAGCGGGAGTGCAGATACGCAGTATTTT.

CDR3 loop: CASSPRVTGSSYNEQFF. The CDR3, as DNA: TGTGCCAGCTCACCACGGGTGACAGGCAGCTCCTACAATGAGCAGTTCTTC. The rearrangement links TRBV18 to TRBJ2-1; perhaps TRBD1 as D (6 bases). The germline V gene encodes CDR1 KGHSH and CDR2 LQKENI. This CDR3 comprises 17 residues. Trimming removed 1 base from V and 0 bases from J, with 13 bases in between. The full variable domain, in which reference TRBV18 and TRBJ2-1 provide the parts outside the CDR3, is NAGVMQNPRHLVRRRGQEARLRCSPMKGHSHVYWYRQLPEEGLKFMVYLQKENIIDESGMPKERFSAEFPKEGPSILRIQQVVRGDSAAYFCASSPRVTGSSYNEQFFGPGTRLTVL.

The gene calls are TRBV19 and TRBJ1-2, with a weak D call TRBD1 (5 bases). From germline, CDR1 is LNHDA and CDR2 SQIVND (reference sequence). Trimming removed 4 bases from V and 8 bases from J, with 17 bases in between. The CDR3 is made up of 14 amino acids. Written as DNA, the CDR3 is TGTGCCAGTAGTAGCATCGCGGGGACGTGGGGCTACACCTTC. Its translation is CASSSIAGTWGYTF.

The CDR3 sequence: CASSVYGGQGEKLFF. The CDR3 DNA sequence: TGTGCCAGCAGCGTATACGGGGGACAGGGTGAAAAACTGTTTTTT. The rearrangement uses TRBV9 and TRBJ1-4, with 9 bases matching TRBD1. Looked up from germline, CDR1 is SGDLS and CDR2 is YYNGEE. V trimming: 1 base; J trimming: 7 bases; junction bases outside the gene matches: 5. The CDR3 runs 15 residues.

V usage is TRBV2 and J usage is TRBJ2-1, with D perhaps TRBD2 (5 bases). Trimming stripped 6 bases from V and 0 bases from J, with 9 bases between. Germline assignment: CDR1 SNHLY and CDR2 FYNNEI. The length of the CDR3 is 14 residues. CDR3 region: CASRASPSYNEQFF. The DNA for the CDR3 is TGTGCCAGCAGGGCTAGCCCCTCCTACAATGAGCAGTTCTTC.

Here the CDR3 reads CASSQTSGETQYF. The CDR3 DNA sequence: TGCGCCAGCAGCCAGACTAGCGGGGAGACCCAGTACTTC. The chain links TRBV4-1 to TRBJ2-5; TRBD2 matches 10 bases. The CDR3 is 13 residues long. Unmatched junction bases numbered 0, after V lost 3 bases and J lost 5 bases. The germline gives CDR1 MGHRA, CDR2 YSYEKL.